Described below is a single T cell receptor beta chain sequence and its context. The antigen remains undetermined. Three rounds of nested PCR, following a modified ARM-PCR protocol, produced the TCRbeta library. From the multiplex PCR reads, TCRdb called clonotypes with MiXCR, one entry per CDR3 protein. Among 200,000 or so distinct CDR3 sequences listed, approximately 74% were seen once. This sample's RNA came from whole unsorted tissue. This specimen belongs to a study of tumor and adjacent non-tumor tissue in lung cancer. The study's findings and limits: Top 100 clones took a larger repertoire share in normal lung.

V gave up 1 base and J gave up 5 bases, with 16 bases separating them. CDR3 length equals 16 residues. CDR1 is SGHTA and CDR2 is FQGTGA in the germline V gene. The source material was lung tumor tissue. The genes are TRBV7-3 and TRBJ2-3, with D possibly matching TRBD2 (6 bases). The TCR originated in a man between 60 and 75 years old with non-small cell lung cancer. CDR3 nucleotide sequence: TGTGCCAGCAGCTTAAGACCCTCGGGAGCGAAAGATACGCAGTATTTT. Translated, it gives CASSLRPSGAKDTQYF. Using reference TRBV7-3 and TRBJ2-3 for the parts outside the CDR3, the full variable domain is GAGVSQTPSNKVTEKGKYVELRCDPISGHTALYWYRQSLGQGPEFLIYFQGTGAADDSGLPNDRFFAVRPEGSVSTLKIQRTERGDSAVYLCASSLRPSGAKDTQYFGPGTRLTVL.